This T cell receptor beta chain derives from a study of blood T cell repertoires in COVID-19. About the study: COVID-19 samples from acute and convalescent phases originated in the United States, Italy and Spain. The cDNA or gDNA used as material had been derived from T cells, B-cell-depleted T cells, or PBMCs.

Under the authors' procedure: Reference gene primer amplification gave estimated nucleated cell counts. Data came from immunoSEQ multiplex PCR; TCRdb stores just in-frame clones and leaves some out. V, J and clone size were drawn from that table, and D and trimming were deduced from the DNA. The table lists about 260,000 clones, more than 80% of them singletons. The TCR sequence derives from a woman aged 40 to 55 with acute or convalescent COVID-19. The sample taken for sequencing was peripheral blood.

For the CDR3, the DNA is TGTGCCAGTAGTAGGACAGGGGGTATAGAGACCCAGTACTTC. Translation gives CASSRTGGIETQYF. The gene calls are TRBV19 and TRBJ2-5, with TRBD1 matching 10 bases. V trimming: 4 bases; J trimming: 4 bases; junction bases outside the gene matches: 3. Per germline, CDR1 LNHDA and CDR2 SQIVND (reference sequence). This CDR3 contains 14 residues.